This is a list of T cell receptor beta chains from one sample in a study of PD-1 blockade in classical Hodgkin lymphoma. Using immunoSEQ multiplex PCR, the repertoire was profiled, and TCRdb retains in-frame clones only, with some absent. The sample carries tens of thousands of clones, around 78% recorded once. This specimen consisted of peripheral blood mononuclear cells (PBMCs), obtained before the second cycle of nivolumab. The source of these receptors is a human donor with classical Hodgkin lymphoma. Each CDR3 is given with its conserved first and last residue. D genes are given only for firm matches. The listing skips clone size in some rows; elsewhere it reads once, few, many or a size class.

abundance	d_gene	len	v_gene	CDR3aa
few	TRBD1	14	TRBV6-5	CASSPTQGQKKLFF
.	.	13	TRBV7-2	CASSLPPPYEQYF
.	TRBD1	15	TRBV6-5	CASSLGTGSGTEAFF
.	.	11	TRBV19	CASSISGELFF
.	TRBD2	14	TRBV25-1	CASLPSGRPYEQYF
few	.	15	TRBV25-1	CASSRSSGRGEKLFF
.	.	14	TRBV30	CAWRLDSISYEQYF
few	TRBD1	16	TRBV28	CASSLPRQGNWAEAFF
.	.	14	TRBV7-9	CASSLQGGGTEAFF
.	.	16	TRBV9	CASSVERLQYTGELFF
.	.	13	TRBV5-4	CASSLKGTETQYF
.	TRBD1	16	TRBV6-1	CASREGTGEGRYGYTF
.	TRBD1	15	TRBV28	CASSGGQGARYEQYF
.	.	13	TRBV6-1	CASVQGNNQPQHF
.	.	15	TRBV7-3	CASSLIASMNTEAFF
few	TRBD1	12	TRBV29-1	CSGRDSNTEAFF
.	.	17	TRBV5-1	CASSLDVGGMAHNEQFF
once	.	13	TRBV7-7	CASSLEWVGEQYF
.	TRBD2	13	TRBV7-9	CASSWTGGETQYF
once	.	15	TRBV2	CASSEWPASQETQYF
.	.	14	TRBV11-2	CASSLRTVYNEQFF
.	.	15	TRBV7-2	CASSSRSGGLTEAFF
few	TRBD1	15	TRBV19	CASSMGQSDSYEQYF
.	.	11	TRBV10-2	CASASGNTIYF
.	.	13	TRBV30	CAWSWKPWGELFF
.	TRBD1	13	TRBV29-1	CSVGIQGSTEAFF
.	TRBD2	14	TRBV7-2	CASSLRTSVNEQFF
once	.	15	TRBV6-6	CASSYGLNSNQPQHF
.	TRBD2	13	TRBV6-1	CASSLGLADTQYF
.	.	12	TRBV7-9	CASSPPLREQFF
.	.	13	TRBV7-9	CASSLVLDSEQYF
few	.	11	TRBV28	CASSTLFGYTF
.	.	14	TRBV15	CATSREGGNGEAFF
once	.	14	TRBV14	CASSQGSFNQPQHF
.	.	16	TRBV27	CASSLNPLYSNQPQHF
once	.	11	TRBV28	CASSLRSEAFF
.	.	16	TRBV30	CAWSRGTPISTDTQYF
.	.	14	TRBV6-5	CASSSGTQVSEQYF
.	.	14	TRBV6-5	CASSYSGMGYGYTF
.	TRBD2	14	TRBV28	CASSFRGGADTQYF
.	TRBD1	15	TRBV19	CATRTGTGGPETQYF
.	TRBD2	16	TRBV7-2	CASSLSSGSGWSEQYF
.	.	14	TRBV18	CASSSKGGGETQYF
.	TRBD1	17	TRBV5-1	CASSLAGTGLASYEQYF
.	.	13	TRBV5-4	CASSLVAGNTIYF
few	.	14	TRBV28	CASSFGQLYNEQFF
.	TRBD1	15	TRBV19	CASSMDRGGNTEAFF
.	.	15	TRBV9	CASSAAGDGDNEQFF
.	.	14	TRBV19	CASSSGFGNQPQHF
few	TRBD2	15	TRBV7-8	CASSLAPSGPYEQYF
.	.	15	TRBV19	CASSIRGASNQPQHF
.	.	13	TRBV6-5	CASSYGGGQPQHF
once	.	11	TRBV7-9	CASEIADTQYF
.	TRBD1	18	TRBV9	CASSVEQGDSIYGNTIYF
.	.	15	TRBV4-3	CASSQDTAGGEKLFF
.	TRBD1	14	TRBV28	CASSLSDRVYGYTF
.	.	14	TRBV27	CASSGFPSYNEQFF
once	.	17	TRBV27	CASSLAGNGFNTDTQYF
few	.	12	TRBV30	CAWSPGNEKLFF
.	.	15	TRBV29-1	CSVGGPAGLNTEAFF